The rows below give T cell receptor beta chains drawn from one sample of a study of blood T cell repertoires in COVID-19. The assay was immunoSEQ multiplex PCR, and TCRdb's table has in-frame clones only and misses some. The data hold 70,000 to 100,000 clones, with nearly 90% observed a single time. Material for sequencing was peripheral blood. Receptors were obtained from a woman aged 80 or over with active or convalescent COVID-19. The CDR3 runs from the conserved cysteine through the conserved F or W. A D gene is named only where the DNA matches it firmly. Clone size appears in some rows only: once, few, many, or a class for an expanded clone.

clone size	V gene	J gene	D gene	CDR3 protein	CDR3 DNA
few	TRBV6-1	TRBJ2-1	TRBD2	CASSEREGRDEQFF	TGTGCCAGCAGTGAGCGGGAGGGAAGGGATGAGCAGTTCTTC
few	TRBV30	TRBJ1-2	TRBD1	CAWSVHGTGGVYGYTF	TGTGCCTGGAGTGTACACGGGACAGGGGGTGTCTATGGCTACACCTTC
.	TRBV28	TRBJ1-3	.	CASSNSDRSHGNTIYF	TGTGCCAGCAGCAACTCAGACAGGTCCCACGGAAACACCATATATTTT
.	TRBV10-1	TRBJ2-7	.	CASSESPRGLDEQYF	TGCGCCAGCAGTGAGTCTCCGAGAGGGCTAGACGAGCAGTACTTC
.	TRBV27	TRBJ2-1	TRBD2	CASKTSGPQFF	TGTGCCAGCAAAACTAGCGGGCCGCAGTTCTTC
.	TRBV2	TRBJ2-1	TRBD2	CASSDTSGSENEQFF	TGTGCCAGCAGTGATACTAGCGGGAGTGAAAATGAGCAGTTCTTC
.	TRBV25-1	TRBJ1-1	TRBD1	CASSIWDRDEAFF	TGTGCCAGCAGCATCTGGGACAGGGATGAAGCTTTCTTT
.	TRBV24-1	TRBJ1-5	TRBD1	CATSEAGGTSNQPQHF	TGTGCCACCAGTGAGGCAGGGGGGACGAGCAATCAGCCCCAGCATTTT
.	TRBV19	TRBJ1-2	TRBD1	CASSIEGGQGFGYGYTF	TGTGCCAGTAGTATAGAAGGGGGACAGGGATTCGGCTATGGCTACACCTTC
once	TRBV28	TRBJ1-1	.	CATSRAFEAFF	TGTGCCACCTCGAGGGCTTTTGAAGCTTTCTTT
once	TRBV28	TRBJ1-3	.	CASSPDRTSGNTIYF	TGTGCCAGCAGTCCGGACAGAACCTCTGGAAACACCATATATTTT
few	TRBV29-1	TRBJ2-3	.	CSVDGGKGTDTQYF	TGCAGCGTTGATGGCGGGAAGGGCACAGATACGCAGTATTTT
.	TRBV6-6	TRBJ1-5	TRBD1	CASSYSGQGGNQPQHF	TGTGCCAGCAGTTACTCGGGACAGGGAGGGAATCAGCCCCAGCATTTT
.	TRBV18	TRBJ2-1	TRBD2	CASSPTSGTTHNEQFF	TGTGCCAGCTCACCAACTAGCGGGACCACCCACAATGAGCAGTTCTTC
.	TRBV20-1	TRBJ1-5	TRBD1	CSASSPGQGSNNQPQHF	TGCAGTGCTAGTTCCCCGGGACAGGGTTCGAACAATCAGCCCCAGCATTTT
.	TRBV3-1/TRBV3-2	TRBJ2-7	.	CASSRVGAYGQYF	TGTGCCAGCAGCCGAGTAGGGGCTTACGGGCAGTACTTC
.	TRBV5-6	TRBJ1-6	TRBD1	CASSLFQGAGNSPLHF	TGTGCCAGCAGCTTGTTCCAGGGGGCGGGTAATTCACCCCTCCACTTT
.	TRBV7-6	TRBJ2-1	TRBD2	CASSPRLAGGGSEQFF	TGTGCCAGCAGCCCCCGGCTAGCGGGGGGGGGTAGTGAGCAGTTCTTC
.	TRBV19	TRBJ1-6	TRBD1	CASRPGQGNIRNSPLHF	TGTGCCAGTAGACCGGGACAGGGCAATATACGGAATTCACCCCTCCACTTT
.	TRBV19	TRBJ1-5	TRBD1	CASSTTGAGVSNQPQHF	TGTGCCAGTAGTACCACAGGGGCCGGGGTTAGCAATCAGCCCCAGCATTTT
.	TRBV29-1	TRBJ1-6	.	CSARTDSSYNSPLHF	TGCAGCGCCCGGACAGACAGCTCCTATAATTCACCCCTCCACTTT
.	TRBV7-9	TRBJ1-6	.	CASSSVETDNSPLHF	TGTGCCAGCAGCTCGGTTGAGACAGATAATTCACCCCTCCACTTT
.	TRBV19	TRBJ2-1	TRBD2	CASSYTGGPQNEQFF	TGTGCCAGTAGCTACACGGGAGGGCCGCAAAATGAGCAGTTCTTC
once	TRBV9	TRBJ2-1	TRBD1	CASSQGAYNEQFF	TGTGCCAGCTCGCAGGGGGCTTACAATGAGCAGTTCTTC
.	TRBV6-5	TRBJ2-5	.	CASRWGVGQETQYF	TGTGCCAGCAGGTGGGGAGTGGGCCAAGAGACCCAGTACTTC
.	TRBV28	TRBJ2-7	.	CASRPSARVYEQYF	TGTGCCAGCAGACCCTCCGCTCGGGTATACGAGCAGTACTTC
.	TRBV14	TRBJ2-1	.	CASSQGLALNNEQFF	TGTGCCAGCAGCCAAGGATTAGCTCTCAACAATGAGCAGTTCTTC
.	TRBV28	TRBJ1-2	.	CASRTPENVYGYTF	TGTGCCAGCAGGACTCCCGAGAACGTCTATGGCTACACCTTC
.	TRBV4-3	TRBJ2-7	.	CASSQDLLGGSSSRSYEQYF	TGCGCCAGCAGCCAAGATCTCCTAGGGGGTAGCTCGTCGCGCTCCTACGAGCAGTACTTC
.	TRBV10-1	TRBJ2-7	TRBD2	CASSLLAGGAKVTYEQYF	TGCGCCAGCAGTCTACTAGCGGGAGGTGCCAAGGTGACCTACGAGCAGTACTTC
once	TRBV27	TRBJ2-1	TRBD2	CASSLREGNEQFF	TGTGCCAGCAGCTTGCGGGAGGGCAATGAGCAGTTCTTC
.	TRBV7-9	TRBJ2-2	TRBD2	CASSFSSGRRTGELFF	TGTGCCAGCAGCTTCTCTAGCGGGAGAAGGACCGGGGAGCTGTTTTTT
.	TRBV30	TRBJ2-5	.	CAWSVGRRARSQETQYF	TGTGCCTGGAGTGTAGGTCGGCGGGCGCGCTCCCAAGAGACCCAGTACTTC
.	TRBV6-5	TRBJ1-5	.	CASSYSRGAGNQPQHF	TGTGCCAGCAGTTACTCCCGGGGGGCTGGCAATCAGCCCCAGCATTTT
.	TRBV14	TRBJ2-7	TRBD2	CATSAGLASYEQYF	TGTGCCACCTCGGCGGGACTAGCATCCTACGAGCAGTACTTC
.	TRBV19	TRBJ2-7	TRBD2	CASRRGLAGDVSYEQYF	TGTGCCAGTAGGCGAGGACTAGCGGGAGACGTCTCCTACGAGCAGTACTTC
.	TRBV28	TRBJ1-1	TRBD1	CASSLGTGGSTEAFF	TGTGCCAGCAGTTTAGGGACAGGGGGGAGTACTGAAGCTTTCTTT
few	TRBV24-1	TRBJ2-7	.	CATSGGRSHIYEQYF	TGTGCCACCAGTGGTGGCAGGTCACACATCTACGAGCAGTACTTC
.	TRBV5-5	TRBJ2-7	.	CASSLQSTDFYEQYF	TGTGCCAGCAGCTTACAGTCCACCGATTTCTACGAGCAGTACTTC
.	TRBV28	TRBJ1-1	TRBD1	CASSLPGQGATTEAFF	TGTGCCAGCAGTCTGCCGGGACAGGGGGCGACCACTGAAGCTTTCTTT
.	TRBV10-2	TRBJ1-2	TRBD1	CASIAHLQGNYGYTF	TGCGCCAGCATAGCCCACCTACAGGGGAACTATGGCTACACCTTC
once	TRBV11-2	TRBJ2-1	.	CASSLDLPGNEQFF	TGTGCCAGCAGCTTAGATCTTCCGGGCAATGAGCAGTTCTTC
once	TRBV28	TRBJ2-1	.	CASSLTPPPTEQFF	TGTGCCAGCAGTTTAACACCACCCCCCACTGAGCAGTTCTTC
.	TRBV5-4	TRBJ2-5	TRBD2	CASSGGGLAGGETQYF	TGTGCCAGCAGCGGAGGCGGACTAGCGGGAGGAGAGACCCAGTACTTC